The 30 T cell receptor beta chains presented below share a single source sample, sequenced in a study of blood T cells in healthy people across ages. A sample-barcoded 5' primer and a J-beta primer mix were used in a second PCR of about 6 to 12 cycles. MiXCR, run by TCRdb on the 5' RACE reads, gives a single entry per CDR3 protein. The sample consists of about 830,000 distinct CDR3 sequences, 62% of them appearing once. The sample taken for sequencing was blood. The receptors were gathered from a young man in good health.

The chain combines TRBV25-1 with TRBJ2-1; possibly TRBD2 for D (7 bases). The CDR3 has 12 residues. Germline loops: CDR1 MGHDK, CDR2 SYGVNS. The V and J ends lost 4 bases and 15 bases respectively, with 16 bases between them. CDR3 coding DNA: TGTGCCAGCAGTGCCCTAGGGGGGGTTCCGTTCTTC. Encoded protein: CASSALGGVPFF.

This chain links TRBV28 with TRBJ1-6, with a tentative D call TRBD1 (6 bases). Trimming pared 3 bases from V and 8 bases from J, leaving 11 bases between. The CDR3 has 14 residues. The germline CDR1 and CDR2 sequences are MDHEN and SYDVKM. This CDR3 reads CASSFRTAYSPLHF. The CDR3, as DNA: TGTGCCAGCAGTTTCCGGACAGCCTATTCACCCCTCCACTTT.

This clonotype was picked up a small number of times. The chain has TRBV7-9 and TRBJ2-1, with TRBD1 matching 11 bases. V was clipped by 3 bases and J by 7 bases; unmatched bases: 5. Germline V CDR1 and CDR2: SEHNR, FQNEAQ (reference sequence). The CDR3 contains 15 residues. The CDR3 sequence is CASSFRDRGLNEQFF. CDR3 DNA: TGTGCCAGCAGCTTCCGGGACAGGGGGTTGAATGAGCAGTTCTTC.

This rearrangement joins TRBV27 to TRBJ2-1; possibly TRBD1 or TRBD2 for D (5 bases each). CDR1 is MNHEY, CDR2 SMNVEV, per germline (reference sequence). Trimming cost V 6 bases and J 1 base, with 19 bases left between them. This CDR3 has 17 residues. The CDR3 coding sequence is TGTGCCAGCAGACTGGGGGTAGGAAGGCAATCCTACAATGAGCAGTTCTTC. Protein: CASRLGVGRQSYNEQFF.

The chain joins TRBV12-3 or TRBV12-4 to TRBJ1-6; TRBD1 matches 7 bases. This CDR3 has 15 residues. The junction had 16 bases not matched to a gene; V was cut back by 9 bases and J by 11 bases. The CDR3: CASTRDGTASAPLHF. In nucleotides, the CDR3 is TGTGCCAGTACAAGAGACGGGACAGCAAGTGCACCCCTCCACTTT.

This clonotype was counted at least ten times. The CDR3 nucleotides are TGTGCCAGCAGCGCCCGACTAGCGTCTGGGGCCAACGTCCTGACTTTC. The encoded protein is CASSARLASGANVLTF. This chain links TRBV7-2 with TRBJ2-6; 8 bases align to TRBD2. The ends lost 5 bases at V and 1 base at J; junction bases unmatched: 4. Per germline, CDR1 SGHTA and CDR2 FQGNSA. The CDR3 covers 16 residues.

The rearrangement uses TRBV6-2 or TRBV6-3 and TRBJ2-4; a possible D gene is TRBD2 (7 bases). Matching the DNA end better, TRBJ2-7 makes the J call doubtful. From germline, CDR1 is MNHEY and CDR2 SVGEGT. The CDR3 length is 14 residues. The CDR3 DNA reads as TGTGCCAGCATCAAAGGGGGGGAGTCCTACGAGCAGTACTTC. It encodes CASIKGGESYEQYF.

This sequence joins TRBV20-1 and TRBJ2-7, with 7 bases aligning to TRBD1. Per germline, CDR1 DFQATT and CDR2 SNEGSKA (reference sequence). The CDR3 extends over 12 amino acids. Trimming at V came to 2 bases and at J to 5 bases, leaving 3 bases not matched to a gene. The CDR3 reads CSARLGGHEQYF. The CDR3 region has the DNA TGCAGTGCTAGACTAGGGGGCCACGAGCAGTACTTC.

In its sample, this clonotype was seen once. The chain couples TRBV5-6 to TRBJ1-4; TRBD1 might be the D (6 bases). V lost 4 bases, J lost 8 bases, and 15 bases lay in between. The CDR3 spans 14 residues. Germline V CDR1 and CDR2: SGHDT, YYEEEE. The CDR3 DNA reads TGTGCCAGCAGCACCCTCACAGGGCCGGAAAAACTGTTTTTT. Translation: CASSTLTGPEKLFF.

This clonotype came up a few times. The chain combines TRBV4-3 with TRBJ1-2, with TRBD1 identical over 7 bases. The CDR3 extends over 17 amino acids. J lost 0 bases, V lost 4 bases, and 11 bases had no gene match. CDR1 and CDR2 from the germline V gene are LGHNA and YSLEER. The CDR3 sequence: CASSPGTASTTNYGYTF. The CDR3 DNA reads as TGCGCCAGCAGCCCGGGGACAGCCTCCACTACTAACTATGGCTACACCTTC.

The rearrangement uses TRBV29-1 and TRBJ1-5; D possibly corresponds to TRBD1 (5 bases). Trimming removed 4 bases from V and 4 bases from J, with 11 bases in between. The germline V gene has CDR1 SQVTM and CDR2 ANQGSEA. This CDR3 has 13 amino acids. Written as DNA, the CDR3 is TGCAGCGTTGTTGAGGGGATGAATCAGCCCCAGCATTTT. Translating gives CSVVEGMNQPQHF.

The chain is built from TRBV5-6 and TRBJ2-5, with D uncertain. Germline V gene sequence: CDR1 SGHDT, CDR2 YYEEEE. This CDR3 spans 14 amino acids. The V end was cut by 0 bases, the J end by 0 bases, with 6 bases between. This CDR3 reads CASSLVQNQETQYF. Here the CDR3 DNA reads TGTGCCAGCAGCTTGGTGCAGAACCAAGAGACCCAGTACTTC.

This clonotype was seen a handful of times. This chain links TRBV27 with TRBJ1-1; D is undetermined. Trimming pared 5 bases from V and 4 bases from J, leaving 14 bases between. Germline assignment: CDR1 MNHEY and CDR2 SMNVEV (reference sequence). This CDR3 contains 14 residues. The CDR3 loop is CASSPLTFSTEAFF. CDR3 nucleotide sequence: TGTGCCAGCAGTCCCCTGACCTTTTCCACTGAAGCTTTCTTT.

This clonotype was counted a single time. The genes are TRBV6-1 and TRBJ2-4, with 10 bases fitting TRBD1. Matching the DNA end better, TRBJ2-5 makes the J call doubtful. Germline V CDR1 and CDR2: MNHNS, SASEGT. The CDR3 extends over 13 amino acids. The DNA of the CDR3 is TGTGCCAGCAGTAGGGACAGGGGTTCGACCCAGTACTTC. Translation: CASSRDRGSTQYF.

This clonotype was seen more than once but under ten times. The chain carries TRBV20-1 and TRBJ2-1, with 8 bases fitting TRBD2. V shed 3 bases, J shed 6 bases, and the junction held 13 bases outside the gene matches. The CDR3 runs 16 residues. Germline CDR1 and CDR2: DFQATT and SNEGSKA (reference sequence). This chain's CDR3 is CSASGPAGAEGNEQFF. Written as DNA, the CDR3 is TGCAGTGCTAGCGGGCCAGCGGGGGCTGAGGGCAATGAGCAGTTCTTC.

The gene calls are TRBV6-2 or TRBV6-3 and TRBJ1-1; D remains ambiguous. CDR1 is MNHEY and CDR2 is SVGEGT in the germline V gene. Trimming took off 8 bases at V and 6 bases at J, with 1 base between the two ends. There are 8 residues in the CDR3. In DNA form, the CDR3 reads TGTGCCAGCTCTGAAGCTTTCTTT. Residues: CASSEAFF.

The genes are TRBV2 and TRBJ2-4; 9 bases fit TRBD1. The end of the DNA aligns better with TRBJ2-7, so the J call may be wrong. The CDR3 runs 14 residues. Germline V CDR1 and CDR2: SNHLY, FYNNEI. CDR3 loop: CASGLRQGGHEQYF. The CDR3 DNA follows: TGTGCCAGCGGCCTCAGACAGGGGGGCCACGAGCAGTACTTC.

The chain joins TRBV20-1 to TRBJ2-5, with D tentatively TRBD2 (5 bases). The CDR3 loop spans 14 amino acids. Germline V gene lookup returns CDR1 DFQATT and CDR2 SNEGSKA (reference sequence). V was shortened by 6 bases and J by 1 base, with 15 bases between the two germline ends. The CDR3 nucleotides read TGCAGTGCAATCCCCACTAGGTTCCAAGAGACCCAGTACTTC. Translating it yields CSAIPTRFQETQYF.

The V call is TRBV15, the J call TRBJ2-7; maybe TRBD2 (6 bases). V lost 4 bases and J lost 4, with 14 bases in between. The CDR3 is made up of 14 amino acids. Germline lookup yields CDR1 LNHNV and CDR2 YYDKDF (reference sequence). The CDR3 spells CATSTRLEMYEQYF. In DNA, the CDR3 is TGTGCCACCAGCACCCGACTAGAGATGTACGAGCAGTACTTC.

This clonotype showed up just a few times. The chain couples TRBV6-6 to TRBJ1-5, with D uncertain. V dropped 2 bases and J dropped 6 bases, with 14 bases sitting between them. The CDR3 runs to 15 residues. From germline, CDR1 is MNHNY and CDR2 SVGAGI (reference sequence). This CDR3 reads CASSYPVGQSQPQHF. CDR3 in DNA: TGTGCCAGCAGTTACCCCGTCGGGCAGTCTCAGCCCCAGCATTTT.

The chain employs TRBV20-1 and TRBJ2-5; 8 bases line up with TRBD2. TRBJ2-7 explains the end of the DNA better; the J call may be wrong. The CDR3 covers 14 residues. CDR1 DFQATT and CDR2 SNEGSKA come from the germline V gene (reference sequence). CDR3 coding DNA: TGCAGTGCTAGAGATGGGACTAGTTCTCTCGAGCAGTACTTC. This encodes CSARDGTSSLEQYF.

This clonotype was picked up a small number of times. CDR3 bases: TGTGCCAGCAGCCCCAAGGACCCACGGGGAAAACTGTTTTTT. Protein sequence: CASSPKDPRGKLFF. The chain couples TRBV7-2 to TRBJ1-4; D is ambiguous. Germline V gene sequence: CDR1 SGHTA, CDR2 FQGNSA. The CDR3 runs to 14 residues. Trimming stripped 5 bases from V and 10 bases from J, with 17 bases between.

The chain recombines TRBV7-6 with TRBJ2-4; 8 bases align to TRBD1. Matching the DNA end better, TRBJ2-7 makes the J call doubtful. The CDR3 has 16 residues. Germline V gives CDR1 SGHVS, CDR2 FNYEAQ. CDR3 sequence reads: CASSLDPGTGPYEQYF. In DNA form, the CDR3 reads TGTGCCAGCAGCTTGGACCCCGGGACAGGACCTTACGAGCAGTACTTC.

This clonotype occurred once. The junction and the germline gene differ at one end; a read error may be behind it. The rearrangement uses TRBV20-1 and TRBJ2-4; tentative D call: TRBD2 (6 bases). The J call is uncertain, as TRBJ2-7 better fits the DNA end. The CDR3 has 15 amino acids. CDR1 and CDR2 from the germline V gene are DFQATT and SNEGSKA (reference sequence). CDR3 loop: CSTSIASGSAYEQYF. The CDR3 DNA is TGCAGTACTAGCATCGCGAGCGGGTCTGCCTACGAGCAGTACTTC.

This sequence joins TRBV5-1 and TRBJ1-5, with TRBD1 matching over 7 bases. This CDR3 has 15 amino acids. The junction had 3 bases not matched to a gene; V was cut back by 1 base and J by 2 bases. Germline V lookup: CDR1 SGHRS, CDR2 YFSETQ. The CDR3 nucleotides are TGCGCCAGCAGCTTGCAGGGGGAGGGCAATCAGCCCCAGCATTTT. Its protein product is CASSLQGEGNQPQHF.

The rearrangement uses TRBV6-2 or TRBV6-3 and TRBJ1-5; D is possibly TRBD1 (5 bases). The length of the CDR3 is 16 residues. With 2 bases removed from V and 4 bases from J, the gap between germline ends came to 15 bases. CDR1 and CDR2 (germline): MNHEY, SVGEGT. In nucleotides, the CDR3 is TGTGCCAGCAGTTACGGTTCGGGGGTAGGGAATCAGCCCCAGCATTTT. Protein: CASSYGSGVGNQPQHF.

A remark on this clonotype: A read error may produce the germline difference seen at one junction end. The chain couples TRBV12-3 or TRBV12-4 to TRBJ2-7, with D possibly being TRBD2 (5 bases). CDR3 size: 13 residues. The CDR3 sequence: CASSVATPYEQYF. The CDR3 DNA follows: TGTGCCAGCAGTGTAGCGACACCGTACGAGCAGTACTTC.

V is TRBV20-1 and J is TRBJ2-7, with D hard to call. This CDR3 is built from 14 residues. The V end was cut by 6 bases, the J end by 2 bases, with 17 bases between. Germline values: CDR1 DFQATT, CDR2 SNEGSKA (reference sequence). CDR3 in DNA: TGCAGTGCCATGGGTCGTGGATATACCTACGAGCAGTACTTC. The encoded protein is CSAMGRGYTYEQYF.

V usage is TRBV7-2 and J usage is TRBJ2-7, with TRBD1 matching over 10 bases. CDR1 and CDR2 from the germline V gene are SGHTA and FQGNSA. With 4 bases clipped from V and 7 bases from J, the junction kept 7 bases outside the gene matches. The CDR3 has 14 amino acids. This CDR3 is CASSWKGQGREQYF. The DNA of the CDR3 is TGTGCCAGCAGCTGGAAGGGACAGGGGCGGGAGCAGTACTTC.

The CDR3 nucleotides are TGCGCCAGCAGCCTCAGCCGGGACTTAAACACTGAAGCTTTCTTT. Translated, it gives CASSLSRDLNTEAFF. The chain carries TRBV5-1 and TRBJ1-1; the D gene is possibly TRBD1 (5 bases). Trimming left V 4 bases short and J 2 bases short, with 15 bases between. CDR3 size: 15 residues. Germline CDR1 is SGHRS and CDR2 is YFSETQ.